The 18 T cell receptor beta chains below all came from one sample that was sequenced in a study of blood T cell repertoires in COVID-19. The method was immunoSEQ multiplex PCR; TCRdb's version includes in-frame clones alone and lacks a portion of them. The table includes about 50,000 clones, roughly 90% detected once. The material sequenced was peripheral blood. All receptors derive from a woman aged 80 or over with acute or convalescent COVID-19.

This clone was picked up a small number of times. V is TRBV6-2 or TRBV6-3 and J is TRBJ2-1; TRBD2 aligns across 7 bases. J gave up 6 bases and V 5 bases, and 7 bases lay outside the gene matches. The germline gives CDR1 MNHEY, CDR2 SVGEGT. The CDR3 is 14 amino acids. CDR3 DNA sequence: TGTGCCAGCAGTCGGGACCCTAGCGGCAATGAGCAGTTCTTC. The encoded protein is CASSRDPSGNEQFF.

The CDR3 sequence: CASSQEFNRLNSPLHF. The DNA of the CDR3 is TGCGCCAGCAGCCAAGAATTCAACAGGCTAAATTCACCCCTCCACTTT. The V call is TRBV4-3, the J call TRBJ1-6; D possibly corresponds to TRBD1 (5 bases). Germline CDR1 LGHNA, CDR2 YSLEER. The CDR3 length is 16 residues. With 0 bases removed from V and 7 bases from J, the gap between germline ends came to 13 bases.

CDR3 nucleotide sequence: TGTGCCAGCAGCTTTGCTCGGTACAATGAGCAGTTCTTC. This translates into CASSFARYNEQFF. This chain connects TRBV7-2 to TRBJ2-1; no clear D gene. Germline CDR1 and CDR2: SGHTA and FQGNSA. V was pared by 3 bases and J by 4 bases, with 7 bases between. This CDR3 is 13 amino acids long.

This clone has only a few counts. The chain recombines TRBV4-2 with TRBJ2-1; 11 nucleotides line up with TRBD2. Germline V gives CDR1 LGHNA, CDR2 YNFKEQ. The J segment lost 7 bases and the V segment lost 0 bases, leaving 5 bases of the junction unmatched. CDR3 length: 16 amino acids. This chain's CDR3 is CASSQELAGGPNEQFF. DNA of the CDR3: TGTGCCAGCAGCCAAGAATTAGCGGGAGGGCCTAATGAGCAGTTCTTC.

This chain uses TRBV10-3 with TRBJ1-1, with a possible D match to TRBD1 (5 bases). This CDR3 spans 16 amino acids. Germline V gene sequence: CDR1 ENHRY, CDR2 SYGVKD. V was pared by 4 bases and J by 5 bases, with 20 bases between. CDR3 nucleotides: TGTGCCATCAGTGCGTCGGCGGGGGGATTGAGAACTGAAGCTTTCTTT. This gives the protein CAISASAGGLRTEAFF.

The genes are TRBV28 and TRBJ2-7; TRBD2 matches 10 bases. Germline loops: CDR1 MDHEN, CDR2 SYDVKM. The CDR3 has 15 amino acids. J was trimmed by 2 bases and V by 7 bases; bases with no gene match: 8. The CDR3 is CASTSSGRVPYEQYF. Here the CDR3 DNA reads TGTGCCAGCACTTCAAGCGGGAGGGTGCCCTACGAGCAGTACTTC.

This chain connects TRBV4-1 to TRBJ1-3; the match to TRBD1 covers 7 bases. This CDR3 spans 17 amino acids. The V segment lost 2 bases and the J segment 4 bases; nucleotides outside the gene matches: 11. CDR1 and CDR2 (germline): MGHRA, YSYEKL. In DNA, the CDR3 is TGCGCCAGCAGCCAACGGTTTTTAGGGGGCCGAGGAAACACCATATATTTT. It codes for CASSQRFLGGRGNTIYF.

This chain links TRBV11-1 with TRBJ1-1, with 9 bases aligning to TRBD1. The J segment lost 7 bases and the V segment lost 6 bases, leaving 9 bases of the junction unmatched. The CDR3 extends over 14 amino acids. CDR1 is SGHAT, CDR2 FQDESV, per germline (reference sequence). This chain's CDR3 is CASRFGTGKLEAFF. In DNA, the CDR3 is TGTGCCAGCAGGTTTGGGACAGGGAAACTTGAAGCTTTCTTT.

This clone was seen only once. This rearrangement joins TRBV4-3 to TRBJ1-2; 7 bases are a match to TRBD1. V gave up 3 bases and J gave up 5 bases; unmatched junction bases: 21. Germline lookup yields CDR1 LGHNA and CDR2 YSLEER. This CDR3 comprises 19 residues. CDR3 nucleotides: TGCGCCAGCAGCCACCCGACAGGGTATAATGCGCCGACAGGGTATGGCTACACCTTC. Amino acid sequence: CASSHPTGYNAPTGYGYTF.

CDR3 region: CASSALAGGPGELFF. The CDR3 DNA reads TGTGCCAGTAGTGCCTTAGCGGGAGGGCCCGGGGAGCTGTTTTTT. The V gene is TRBV19, the J gene TRBJ2-2; TRBD2 agrees at 11 bases. The CDR3 is 15 residues long. Germline loops: CDR1 LNHDA, CDR2 SQIVND (reference sequence). V shed 5 bases and J 6 bases; nucleotides not matched to a gene: 5.

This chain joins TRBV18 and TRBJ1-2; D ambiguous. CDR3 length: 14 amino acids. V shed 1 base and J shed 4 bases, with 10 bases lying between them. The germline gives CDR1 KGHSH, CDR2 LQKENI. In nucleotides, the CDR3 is TGTGCCAGCTCACCACGGGCAGATGGCTATGGCTACACCTTC. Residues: CASSPRADGYGYTF.

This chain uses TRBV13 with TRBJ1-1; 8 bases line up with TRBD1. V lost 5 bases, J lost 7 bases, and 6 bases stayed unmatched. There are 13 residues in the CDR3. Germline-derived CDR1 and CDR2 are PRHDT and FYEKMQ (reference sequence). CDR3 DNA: TGTGCCAGCAGCATATGGACAGGGATTGAAGCTTTCTTT. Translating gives CASSIWTGIEAFF.

CDR3 residues: CASSQQTGGAAYEQYF. The CDR3 nucleotides read TGTGCCAGCAGCCAACAAACAGGGGGCGCGGCCTACGAGCAGTACTTC. The chain uses TRBV4-2 and TRBJ2-7, with TRBD1 identical over 9 bases. The V gene end was trimmed by 2 bases and the J gene end by 2 bases; junction bases not matched to a gene: 7. The length of the CDR3 is 16 residues. The germline gives CDR1 LGHNA, CDR2 YNFKEQ.

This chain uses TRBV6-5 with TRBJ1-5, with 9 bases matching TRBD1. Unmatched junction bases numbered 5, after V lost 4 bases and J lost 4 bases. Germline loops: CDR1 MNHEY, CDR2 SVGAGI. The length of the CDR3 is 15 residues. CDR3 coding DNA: TGTGCCAGCAGTTGGGACAGGGCTACTAATCAGCCCCAGCATTTT. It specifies CASSWDRATNQPQHF.

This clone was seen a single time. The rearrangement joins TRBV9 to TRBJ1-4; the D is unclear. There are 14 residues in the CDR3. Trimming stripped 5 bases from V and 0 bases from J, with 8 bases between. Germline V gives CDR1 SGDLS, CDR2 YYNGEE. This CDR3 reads CASSIYATNEKLFF. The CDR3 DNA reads TGTGCCAGCAGTATCTACGCAACTAATGAAAAACTGTTTTTT.

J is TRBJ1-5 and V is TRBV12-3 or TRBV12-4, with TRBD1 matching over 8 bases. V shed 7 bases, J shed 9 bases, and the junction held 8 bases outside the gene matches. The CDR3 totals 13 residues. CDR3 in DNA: TGTGCCAGCAAAACAGGGGGGCGCGGGCCCCAGCATTTT. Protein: CASKTGGRGPQHF.

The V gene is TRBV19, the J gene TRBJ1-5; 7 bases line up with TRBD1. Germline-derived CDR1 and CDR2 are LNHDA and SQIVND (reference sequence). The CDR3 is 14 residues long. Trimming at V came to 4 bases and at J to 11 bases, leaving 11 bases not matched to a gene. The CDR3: CASSSGTEFRTQHF. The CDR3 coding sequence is TGTGCCAGTAGTAGCGGGACAGAGTTTCGGACCCAGCATTTT.

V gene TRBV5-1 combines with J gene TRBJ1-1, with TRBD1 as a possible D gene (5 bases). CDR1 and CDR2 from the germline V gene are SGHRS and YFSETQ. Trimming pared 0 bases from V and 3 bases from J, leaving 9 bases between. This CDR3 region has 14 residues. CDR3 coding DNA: TGCGCCAGCAGCTTGGACAGGTTCGACACTGAAGCTTTCTTT. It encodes CASSLDRFDTEAFF.